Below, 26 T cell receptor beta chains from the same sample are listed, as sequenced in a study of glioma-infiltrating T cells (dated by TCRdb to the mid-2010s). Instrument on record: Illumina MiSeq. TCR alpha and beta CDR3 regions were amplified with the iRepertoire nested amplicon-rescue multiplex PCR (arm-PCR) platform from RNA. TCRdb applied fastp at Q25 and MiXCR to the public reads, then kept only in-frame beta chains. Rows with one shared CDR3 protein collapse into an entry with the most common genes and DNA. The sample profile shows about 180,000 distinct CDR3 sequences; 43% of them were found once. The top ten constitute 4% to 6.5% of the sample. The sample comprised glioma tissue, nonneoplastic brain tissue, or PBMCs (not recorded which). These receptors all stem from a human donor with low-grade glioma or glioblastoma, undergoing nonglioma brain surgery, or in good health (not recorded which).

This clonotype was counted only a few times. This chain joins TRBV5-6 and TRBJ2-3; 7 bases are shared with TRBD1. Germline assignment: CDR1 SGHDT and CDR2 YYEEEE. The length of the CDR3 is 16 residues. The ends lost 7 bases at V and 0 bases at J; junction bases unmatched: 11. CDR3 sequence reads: CASSQRGPLSTDTQYF. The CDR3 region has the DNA TGTGCCAGCTCCCAAAGGGGGCCCCTAAGCACAGATACGCAGTATTTT.

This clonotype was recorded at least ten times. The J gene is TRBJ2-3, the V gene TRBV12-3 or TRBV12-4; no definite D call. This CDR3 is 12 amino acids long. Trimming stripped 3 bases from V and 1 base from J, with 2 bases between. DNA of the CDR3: TGTGCCAGCAGTTTCCGCACAGATACGCAGTATTTT. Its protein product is CASSFRTDTQYF.

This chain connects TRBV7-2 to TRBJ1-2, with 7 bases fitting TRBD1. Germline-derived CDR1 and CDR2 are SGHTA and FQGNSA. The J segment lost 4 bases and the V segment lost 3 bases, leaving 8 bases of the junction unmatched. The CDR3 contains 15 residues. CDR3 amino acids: CASSLGQWAGYGYTF. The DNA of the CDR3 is TGTGCCAGCAGCTTGGGACAGTGGGCAGGCTATGGCTACACCTTC.

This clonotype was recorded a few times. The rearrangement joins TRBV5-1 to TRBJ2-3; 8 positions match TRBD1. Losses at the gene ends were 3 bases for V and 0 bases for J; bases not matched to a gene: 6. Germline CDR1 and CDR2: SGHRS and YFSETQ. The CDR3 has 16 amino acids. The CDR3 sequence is CASSWIGQGSTDTQYF. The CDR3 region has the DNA TGCGCCAGCAGCTGGATTGGACAGGGCAGCACAGATACGCAGTATTTT.

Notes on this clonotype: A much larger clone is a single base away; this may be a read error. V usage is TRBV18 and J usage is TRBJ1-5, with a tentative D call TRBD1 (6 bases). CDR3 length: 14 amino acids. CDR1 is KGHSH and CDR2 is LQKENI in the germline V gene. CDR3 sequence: CASSLQGSNQPQNF. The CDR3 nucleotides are TGTGCCAGCTCACTACAGGGAAGCAATCAGCCCCAGAATTTT.

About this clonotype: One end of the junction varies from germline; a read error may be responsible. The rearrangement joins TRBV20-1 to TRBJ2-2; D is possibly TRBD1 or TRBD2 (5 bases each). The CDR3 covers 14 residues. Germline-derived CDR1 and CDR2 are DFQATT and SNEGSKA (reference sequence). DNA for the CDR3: TGCAGTTCTAGAGGGGCGGTCGCCACCGGGGAGCTGTTTTTT. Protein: CSSRGAVATGELFF.

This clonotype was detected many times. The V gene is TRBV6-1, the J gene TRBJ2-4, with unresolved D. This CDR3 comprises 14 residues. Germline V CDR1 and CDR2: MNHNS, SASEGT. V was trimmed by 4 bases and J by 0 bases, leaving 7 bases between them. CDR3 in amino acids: CASSGVLAKNIQYF. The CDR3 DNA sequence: TGTGCCAGCAGTGGAGTACTAGCCAAAAACATTCAGTACTTC.

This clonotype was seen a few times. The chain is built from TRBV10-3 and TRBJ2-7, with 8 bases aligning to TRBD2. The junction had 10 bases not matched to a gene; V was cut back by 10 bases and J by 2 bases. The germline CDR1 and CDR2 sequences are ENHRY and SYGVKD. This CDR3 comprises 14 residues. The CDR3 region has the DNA TGTGCCACCCAAACCGGGACTAGTGCCTACGAGCAGTACTTC. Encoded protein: CATQTGTSAYEQYF.

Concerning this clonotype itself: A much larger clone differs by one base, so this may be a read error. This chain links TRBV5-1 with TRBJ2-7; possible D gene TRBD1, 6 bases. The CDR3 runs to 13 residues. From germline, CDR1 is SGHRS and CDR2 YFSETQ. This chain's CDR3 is CAISFGDTYEQYF. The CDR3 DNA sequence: TGCGCCATCAGCTTCGGGGACACCTACGAGCAGTACTTC.

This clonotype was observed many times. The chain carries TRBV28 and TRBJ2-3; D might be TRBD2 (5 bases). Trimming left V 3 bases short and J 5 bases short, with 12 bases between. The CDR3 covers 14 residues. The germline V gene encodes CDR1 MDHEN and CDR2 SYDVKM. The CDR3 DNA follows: TGTGCCAGCAGTTTGGCCAGCGGCCTAGATACGCAGTATTTT. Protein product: CASSLASGLDTQYF.

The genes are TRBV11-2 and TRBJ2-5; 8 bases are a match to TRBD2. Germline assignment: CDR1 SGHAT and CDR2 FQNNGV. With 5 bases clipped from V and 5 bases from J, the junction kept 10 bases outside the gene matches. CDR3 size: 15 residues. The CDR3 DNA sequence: TGTGCCAGCAGCCGCCCGGGACTAGGGGGTGAGACCCAGTACTTC. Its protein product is CASSRPGLGGETQYF.

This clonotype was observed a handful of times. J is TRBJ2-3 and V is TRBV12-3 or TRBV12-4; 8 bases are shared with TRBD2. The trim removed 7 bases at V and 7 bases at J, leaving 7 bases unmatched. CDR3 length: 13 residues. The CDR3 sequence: CASTSPGGYTQYF. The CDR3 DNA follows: TGTGCCAGCACCTCCCCGGGGGGGTATACGCAGTATTTT.

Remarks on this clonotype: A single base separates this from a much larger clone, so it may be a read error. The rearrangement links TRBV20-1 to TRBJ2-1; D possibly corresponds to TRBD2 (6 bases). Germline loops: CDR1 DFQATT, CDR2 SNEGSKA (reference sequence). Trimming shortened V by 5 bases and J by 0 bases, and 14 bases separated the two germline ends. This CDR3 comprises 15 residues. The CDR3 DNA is TGCAGTGCTGGGGAGCGGGCCACCTCCTACAATGAGCAGTTCTTC. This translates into CSAGERATSYNEQFF.

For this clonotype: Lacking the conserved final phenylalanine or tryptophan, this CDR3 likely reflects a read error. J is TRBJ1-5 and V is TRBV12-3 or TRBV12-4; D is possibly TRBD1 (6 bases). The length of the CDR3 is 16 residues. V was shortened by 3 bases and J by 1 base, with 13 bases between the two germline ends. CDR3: CASSFVSQGSNQPQHL. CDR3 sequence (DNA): TGTGCCAGCAGTTTTGTTTCACAGGGCAGCAATCAGCCCCAGCATCTT.

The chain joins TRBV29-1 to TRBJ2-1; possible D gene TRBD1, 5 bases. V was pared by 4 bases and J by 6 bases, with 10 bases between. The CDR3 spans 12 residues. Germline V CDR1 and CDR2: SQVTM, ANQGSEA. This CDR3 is CSVGGRVNEQFF. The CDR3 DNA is TGCAGCGTTGGGGGCAGGGTCAATGAGCAGTTCTTC.

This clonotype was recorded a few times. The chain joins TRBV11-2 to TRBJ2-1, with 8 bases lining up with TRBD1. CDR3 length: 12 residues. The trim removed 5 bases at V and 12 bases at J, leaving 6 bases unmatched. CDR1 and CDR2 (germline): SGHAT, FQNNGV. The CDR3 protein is CASSPGQGRQFF. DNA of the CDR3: TGTGCCAGCAGCCCTGGACAGGGTCGGCAGTTCTTC.

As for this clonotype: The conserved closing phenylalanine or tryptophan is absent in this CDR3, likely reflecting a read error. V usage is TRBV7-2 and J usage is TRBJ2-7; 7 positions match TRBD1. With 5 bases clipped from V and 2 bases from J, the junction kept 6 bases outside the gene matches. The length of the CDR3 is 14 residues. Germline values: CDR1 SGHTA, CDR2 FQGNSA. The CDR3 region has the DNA TGTGCCAGCAGCCGTACGGGACAGACCTACGAGCAGTACTTA. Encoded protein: CASSRTGQTYEQYL.

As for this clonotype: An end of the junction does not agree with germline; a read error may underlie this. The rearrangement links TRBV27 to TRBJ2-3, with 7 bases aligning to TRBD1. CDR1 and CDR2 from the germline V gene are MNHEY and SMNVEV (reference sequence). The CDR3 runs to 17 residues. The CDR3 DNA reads TGTGCCAACAGTGCCGATACGAGGGGGCGCGGCACAGATACGCAGTATTTT. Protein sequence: CANSADTRGRGTDTQYF.

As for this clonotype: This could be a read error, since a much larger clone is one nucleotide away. CDR3 amino acids: CATSLARANEQFF. Written as DNA, the CDR3 is TGTGCCACCAGCCTGGCGAGGGCCAATGAGCAGTTCTTC. The V and J genes are TRBV15 and TRBJ2-1; maybe TRBD2 (5 bases). This CDR3 comprises 13 residues. V dropped 5 bases and J dropped 6 bases, with 11 bases sitting between them. Germline loops: CDR1 LNHNV, CDR2 YYDKDF (reference sequence). The full variable domain, its missing parts supplied by reference TRBV15 and TRBJ2-1, is DAMVIQNPRYQVTQFGKPVTLSCSQTLNHNVMYWYQQKSSQAPKLLFHYYDKDFNNEADTPDNFQSRRPNTSFCFLDIRSPGLGDTAMYLCATSLARANEQFFGPGTRLTVL.

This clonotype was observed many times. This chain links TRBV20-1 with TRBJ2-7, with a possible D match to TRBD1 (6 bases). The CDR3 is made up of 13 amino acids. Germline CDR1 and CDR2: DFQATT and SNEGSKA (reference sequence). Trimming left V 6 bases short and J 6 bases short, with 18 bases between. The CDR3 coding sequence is TGCAGTGCCCCCCTGGAACAGGGCATCGAGCAGTACTTC. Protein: CSAPLEQGIEQYF.

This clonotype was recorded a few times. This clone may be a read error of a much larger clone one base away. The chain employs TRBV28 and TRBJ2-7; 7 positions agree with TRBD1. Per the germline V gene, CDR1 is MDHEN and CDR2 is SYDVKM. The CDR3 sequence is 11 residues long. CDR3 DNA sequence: TGTGCCAGCATAGGGGGCTACGAGCAGTGCTTC. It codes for CASIGGYEQCF.

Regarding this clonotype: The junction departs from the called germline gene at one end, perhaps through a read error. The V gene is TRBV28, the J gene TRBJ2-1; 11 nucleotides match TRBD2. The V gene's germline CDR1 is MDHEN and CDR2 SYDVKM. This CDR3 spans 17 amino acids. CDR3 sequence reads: CASSIPPTSGMENEEFF. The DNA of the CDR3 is TGTGCCAGCAGTATACCACCGACTAGCGGGATGGAGAATGAGGAGTTCTTC. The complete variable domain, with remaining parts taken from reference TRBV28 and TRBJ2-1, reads DVKVTQSSRYLVKRTGEKVFLECVQDMDHENMFWYRQDPGLGLRLIYFSYDVKMKEKGDIPEGYSVSREKKERFSLILESASTNQTSMYLCASSIPPTSGMENEEFFGPGTRLTVL.

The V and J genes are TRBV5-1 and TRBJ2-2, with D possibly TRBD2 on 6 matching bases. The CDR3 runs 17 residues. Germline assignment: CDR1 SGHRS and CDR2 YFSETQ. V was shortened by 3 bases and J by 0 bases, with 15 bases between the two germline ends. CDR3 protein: CASSSYWGTSNTGELFF. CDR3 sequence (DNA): TGCGCCAGCAGCTCGTACTGGGGGACTTCGAACACCGGGGAGCTGTTTTTT.

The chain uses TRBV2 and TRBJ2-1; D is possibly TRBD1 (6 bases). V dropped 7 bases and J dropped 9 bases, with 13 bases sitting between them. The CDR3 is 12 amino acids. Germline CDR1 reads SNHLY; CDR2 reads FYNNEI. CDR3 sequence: CASMYTGIEQFF. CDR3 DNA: TGTGCCAGCATGTATACAGGGATTGAGCAGTTCTTC. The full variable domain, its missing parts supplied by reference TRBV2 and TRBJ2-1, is EPEVTQTPSHQVTQMGQEVILRCVPISNHLYFYWYRQILGQKVEFLVSFYNNEISEKSEIFDDQFSVERPDGSNFTLKIRSTKLEDSAMYFCASMYTGIEQFFGPGTRLTVL.

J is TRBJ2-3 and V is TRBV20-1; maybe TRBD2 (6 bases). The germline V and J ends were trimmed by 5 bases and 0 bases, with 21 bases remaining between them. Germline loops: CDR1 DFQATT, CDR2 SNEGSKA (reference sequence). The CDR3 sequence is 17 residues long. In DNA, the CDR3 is TGCAGTGCTGAAGGACTATTGGGCGTGGGTAGCACAGATACGCAGTATTTT. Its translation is CSAEGLLGVGSTDTQYF.

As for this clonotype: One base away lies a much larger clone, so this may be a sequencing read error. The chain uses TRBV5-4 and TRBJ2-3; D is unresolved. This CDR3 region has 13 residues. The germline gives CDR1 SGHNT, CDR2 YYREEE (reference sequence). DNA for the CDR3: TGTGCCAGCAGCTTGGGGGCCCTCGATAAGCAGTATTTT. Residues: CASSLGALDKQYF.